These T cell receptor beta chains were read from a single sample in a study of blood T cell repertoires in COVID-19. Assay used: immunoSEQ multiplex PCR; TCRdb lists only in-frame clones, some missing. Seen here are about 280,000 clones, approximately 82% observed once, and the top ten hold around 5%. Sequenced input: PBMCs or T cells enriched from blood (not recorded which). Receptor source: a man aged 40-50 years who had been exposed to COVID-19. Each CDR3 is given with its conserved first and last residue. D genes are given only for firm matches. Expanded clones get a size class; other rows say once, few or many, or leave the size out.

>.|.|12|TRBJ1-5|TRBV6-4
CASSSGNQPQHF
TGTGCCAGCAGTTCAGGGAATCAGCCCCAGCATTTT
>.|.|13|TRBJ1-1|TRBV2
CASSKGENTEAFF
TGTGCCAGCAGTAAGGGGGAGAACACTGAAGCTTTCTTT
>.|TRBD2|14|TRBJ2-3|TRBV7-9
CASSQGLAGDTQYF
TGTGCCAGCAGCCAGGGACTAGCGGGAGATACGCAGTATTTT
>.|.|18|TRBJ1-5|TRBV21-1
CASSIRDRGPLSNQPQHF
TGTGCCAGCAGCATCCGGGACAGGGGCCCTTTATCGAATCAGCCCCAGCATTTT
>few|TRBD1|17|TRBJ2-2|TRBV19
CASISGAGGLLSGELFF
TGTGCCAGTATTAGTGGGGCAGGGGGCCTATTGTCCGGGGAGCTGTTTTTT
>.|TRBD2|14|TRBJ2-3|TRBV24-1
CATGLAEGTDTQYF
TGTGCCACGGGACTAGCGGAAGGAACAGATACGCAGTATTTT
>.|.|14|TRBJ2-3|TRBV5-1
CASSFDMVTDTQYF
TGCGCCAGCAGCTTTGACATGGTCACAGATACGCAGTATTTT
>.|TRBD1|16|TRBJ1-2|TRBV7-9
CASSLSVLLRDRGQTF
TGTGCCAGCAGCTTATCTGTACTGTTGCGGGACAGGGGGCAAACCTTC
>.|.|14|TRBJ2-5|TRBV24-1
CATSDRASQETQYF
TGTGCCACCAGTGACCGCGCGAGTCAAGAGACCCAGTACTTC
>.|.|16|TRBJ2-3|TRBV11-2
CASSPGFLGGTDTQYF
TGTGCCAGCAGCCCGGGGTTTCTGGGTGGCACAGATACGCAGTATTTT
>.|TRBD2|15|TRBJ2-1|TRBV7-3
CASSRRLAGNNEQFF
TGTGCCAGCAGCCGACGACTAGCGGGGAATAATGAGCAGTTCTTC
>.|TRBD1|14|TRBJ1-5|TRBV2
CACKQGPAQQPQHF
TGTGCCTGCAAACAGGGGCCAGCGCAACAGCCCCAGCATTTT
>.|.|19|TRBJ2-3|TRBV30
CAWSGVRRRPGASQDTQYF
TGTGCCTGGAGCGGTGTTCGGCGAAGACCGGGAGCATCACAAGATACGCAGTATTTT
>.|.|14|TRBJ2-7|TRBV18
CASSAGTQGGEQYF
TGTGCCAGCTCAGCCGGGACCCAGGGGGGCGAGCAGTACTTC
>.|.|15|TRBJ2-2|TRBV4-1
CASSTRDWYTGELFF
TGCGCCAGCAGCACTCGGGACTGGTACACCGGGGAGCTGTTTTTT
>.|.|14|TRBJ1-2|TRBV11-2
CASSSTTGVYGYTF
TGTGCCAGCAGCTCCACCACAGGAGTCTATGGCTACACCTTC
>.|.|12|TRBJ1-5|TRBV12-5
CASGSEYQPQHF
TGTGCTAGTGGTTCAGAATATCAGCCCCAGCATTTT
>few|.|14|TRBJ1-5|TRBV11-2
CASSLGLANQPQHF
TGTGCCAGCAGCTTAGGCCTAGCGAATCAGCCCCAGCATTTT
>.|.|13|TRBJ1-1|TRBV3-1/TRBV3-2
CASSPGPGTEAFF
TGTGCCAGCAGCCCTGGCCCCGGGACTGAAGCTTTCTTT
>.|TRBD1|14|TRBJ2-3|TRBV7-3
CASSTSGGVDTQYF
TGTGCCAGCAGCACCTCAGGGGGAGTAGATACGCAGTATTTT
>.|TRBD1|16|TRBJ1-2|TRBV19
CASSILGQGSNYGYTF
TGTGCCAGTAGTATTCTGGGACAGGGGTCCAACTATGGCTACACCTTC
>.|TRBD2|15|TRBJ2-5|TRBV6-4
CASSVEAGMQETQYF
TGTGCCAGCAGTGTCGAAGCGGGGATGCAAGAGACCCAGTACTTC
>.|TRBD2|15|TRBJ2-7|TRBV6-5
CASRGGSRTPYEQYF
TGTGCCAGCAGGGGAGGGAGTCGTACCCCCTACGAGCAGTACTTC
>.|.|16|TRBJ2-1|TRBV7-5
CARSISAGLAPAPQFF
TGTGCCAGAAGCATTAGTGCGGGACTAGCCCCCGCCCCGCAGTTCTTC
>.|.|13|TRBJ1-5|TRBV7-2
CASSLRRSQPQHF
TGTGCCAGCAGCTTACGGCGGAGTCAGCCCCAGCATTTT
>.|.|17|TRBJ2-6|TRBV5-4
CASSSRTGRAGANVLTF
TGTGCCAGCAGCTCTAGGACGGGGAGAGCTGGGGCCAACGTCCTGACTTTC
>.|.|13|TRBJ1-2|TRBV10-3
CAISEMTGYGYTF
TGTGCCATCAGTGAGATGACAGGCTATGGCTACACCTTC
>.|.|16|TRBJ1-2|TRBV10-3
CAISERGTEQGYGYTF
TGTGCCATCAGTGAGAGGGGGACCGAGCAAGGCTATGGCTACACCTTC